The 15 T cell receptor beta chains reported below all come from one sample, sequenced in a study of cytotoxic CD8 clonotypes in ibrutinib-treated CLL. Measured with immunoSEQ multiplex PCR; TCRdb has only the in-frame clones, and not every one. The sample holds some 47,000 clones, roughly 57% seen once. The sample was PBMCs, taken after 24 months of ibrutinib treatment. These receptors all come from a human donor with chronic lymphocytic leukemia.

The sample holds one count of this clone. This chain links TRBV11-2 with TRBJ2-7; no reliable D call. Trimming left V 8 bases short and J 4 bases short, with 15 bases between. The CDR3 sequence is 13 residues long. Germline values: CDR1 SGHAT, CDR2 FQNNGV. CDR3 coding DNA: TGTGCCAGCGGATCCCTATTGATTTACGAGCAGTACTTC. Translation: CASGSLLIYEQYF.

The rearrangement links TRBV19 to TRBJ2-7; TRBD2 matches 12 bases. Germline assignment: CDR1 LNHDA and CDR2 SQIVND (reference sequence). This CDR3 has 15 residues. V gave up 4 bases and J gave up 2 bases; unmatched junction bases: 3. CDR3 sequence: CASSRTSGTTYEQYF. The DNA of the CDR3 is TGTGCCAGTAGTAGGACTAGCGGGACGACCTACGAGCAGTACTTC.

This chain uses TRBV2 with TRBJ1-1, with D perhaps TRBD1 (5 bases). The germline V and J ends were trimmed by 8 bases and 5 bases, with 18 bases remaining between them. Germline values: CDR1 SNHLY, CDR2 FYNNEI. CDR3 length: 14 amino acids. CDR3 DNA: TGTGCCAGCGAAGAGGGTCGGGGGAGAACTGAAGCTTTCTTT. The encoded protein is CASEEGRGRTEAFF.

This clone was picked up a small number of times. The chain couples TRBV5-4 to TRBJ1-1; D is undetermined. V lost 5 bases and J 5 bases, leaving 13 bases between the germline ends. The germline gives CDR1 SGHNT, CDR2 YYREEE (reference sequence). The length of the CDR3 is 13 residues. The chain's CDR3 is CASSLFRGTEAFF. Here the CDR3 DNA reads TGTGCCAGCAGTCTGTTCCGGGGTACTGAAGCTTTCTTT.

The chain joins TRBV27 to TRBJ2-3, with a weak D call TRBD2 (7 bases). Germline CDR1 is MNHEY and CDR2 is SMNVEV (reference sequence). V was cut by 7 bases and J by 3 bases, with 14 bases left in between. The CDR3 covers 14 residues. CDR3 sequence reads: CASTVEGGTDTQYF. CDR3 in DNA: TGTGCCAGCACGGTGGAGGGGGGGACAGATACGCAGTATTTT.

The chain has TRBV6-5 and TRBJ2-7; 10 nucleotides match TRBD2. The germline CDR1 and CDR2 sequences are MNHEY and SVGAGI. The trim removed 5 bases at V and 2 bases at J, leaving 3 bases unmatched. This CDR3 contains 14 residues. CDR3 coding DNA: TGTGCCAGCAGTAGTGGACTAGCGGCCTACGAGCAGTACTTC. Amino acids: CASSSGLAAYEQYF.

This chain joins TRBV29-1 and TRBJ2-3, with a tentative D call TRBD1 (5 bases). Germline V lookup: CDR1 SQVTM, CDR2 ANQGSEA. This CDR3 has 12 amino acids. The V end lost 3 bases, the J end lost 3 bases, and 7 bases lay between the germline ends. The chain's CDR3 is CSVDRGTDTQYF. The CDR3 DNA is TGCAGCGTTGATAGGGGAACAGATACGCAGTATTTT.

The rearrangement links TRBV5-1 to TRBJ2-7, with TRBD1 identical over 7 bases. Germline CDR1 reads SGHRS; CDR2 reads YFSETQ. Trimming removed 0 bases from V and 7 bases from J; junction bases left unmatched: 7. This CDR3 is 14 amino acids long. The CDR3: CASSLDEGAREQYF. In DNA, the CDR3 is TGCGCCAGCAGCTTGGATGAGGGGGCGAGAGAGCAGTACTTC.

CDR3 sequence (DNA): TGTGCCAGCAGCTCACAGGGGGTCAGCTACGAGCAGTACTTC. Translating gives CASSSQGVSYEQYF. This chain connects TRBV5-5 to TRBJ2-7; TRBD1 agrees at 8 bases. Germline V gives CDR1 SGHKS, CDR2 YYEKEE (reference sequence). The junction had 5 bases not matched to a gene; V was cut back by 3 bases and J by 3 bases. This CDR3 has 14 residues.

V usage is TRBV5-1 and J usage is TRBJ2-6, with D unclear. V was clipped by 5 bases and J by 0 bases, with 6 bases between them. The CDR3 is 14 amino acids. Germline V gives CDR1 SGHRS, CDR2 YFSETQ. Here the CDR3 reads CASRSGSGANVLTF. The CDR3 nucleotides are TGCGCCAGCAGGTCGGGCTCTGGGGCCAACGTCCTGACTTTC. Together with reference TRBV5-1 and TRBJ2-6, the CDR3 gives the full variable domain: KAGVTQTPRYLIKTRGQQVTLSCSPISGHRSVSWYQQTPGQGLQFLFEYFSETQRNKGNFPGRFSGRQFSNSRSEMNVSTLELGDSALYLCASRSGSGANVLTFGAGSRLTVL.

This clone appeared a few times. The rearrangement joins TRBV14 to TRBJ1-1, with D uncertain. Between the trimmed V and J ends, which lost 6 bases and 3 bases, there was a span of 11 bases. This CDR3 has 13 amino acids. CDR1 and CDR2 (germline): SGHDN, FVKESK. The CDR3 sequence: CASRVDAYTEAFF. The CDR3 nucleotides are TGTGCCAGCAGGGTCGATGCCTACACTGAAGCTTTCTTT.

V and J are TRBV10-2 and TRBJ1-5; 8 nucleotides agree with TRBD1. Germline V gene lookup returns CDR1 WSHSY and CDR2 SAAADI. The CDR3 contains 15 residues. The trim removed 8 bases at V and 0 bases at J, leaving 6 bases unmatched. Written as DNA, the CDR3 is TGCGCCAGCGGACAGGGACACGATAGCAATCAGCCCCAGCATTTT. Residues: CASGQGHDSNQPQHF.

This clone turned up a few times. This chain joins TRBV4-2 and TRBJ2-7, with 14 bases fitting TRBD2. The CDR3 has 17 residues. Per the germline V gene, CDR1 is LGHNA and CDR2 is YNFKEQ. V was pared by 0 bases and J by 4 bases, with 5 bases of the junction left unmatched. The CDR3 region is CASSQDPGLAGEYEQYF. CDR3 nucleotide sequence: TGTGCCAGCAGCCAAGATCCGGGACTAGCGGGGGAGTACGAGCAGTACTTC.

For this clone: This sample also contains other DNA sequences that code for the same CDR3. The chain employs TRBV25-1 and TRBJ2-5; unclear D gene. V was clipped by 1 base and J by 1 base, with 1 base between them. CDR3 length: 12 residues. The germline gives CDR1 MGHDK, CDR2 SYGVNS. CDR3 DNA: TGTGCCAGCAGTGAATCCCAAGAGACCCAGTACTTC. This sequence encodes CASSESQETQYF.

This clone was recorded many times. The chain employs TRBV11-3 and TRBJ2-2, with 7 bases that match TRBD1. Germline-derived CDR1 and CDR2 are SGHNT and YENEEA. The CDR3 spans 13 residues. With 3 bases clipped from V and 6 bases from J, the junction kept 1 base outside the gene matches. The CDR3 region has the DNA TGTGCCAGCAGCTTCCAGGGGGCCGGGGAGCTGTTTTTT. It specifies CASSFQGAGELFF.